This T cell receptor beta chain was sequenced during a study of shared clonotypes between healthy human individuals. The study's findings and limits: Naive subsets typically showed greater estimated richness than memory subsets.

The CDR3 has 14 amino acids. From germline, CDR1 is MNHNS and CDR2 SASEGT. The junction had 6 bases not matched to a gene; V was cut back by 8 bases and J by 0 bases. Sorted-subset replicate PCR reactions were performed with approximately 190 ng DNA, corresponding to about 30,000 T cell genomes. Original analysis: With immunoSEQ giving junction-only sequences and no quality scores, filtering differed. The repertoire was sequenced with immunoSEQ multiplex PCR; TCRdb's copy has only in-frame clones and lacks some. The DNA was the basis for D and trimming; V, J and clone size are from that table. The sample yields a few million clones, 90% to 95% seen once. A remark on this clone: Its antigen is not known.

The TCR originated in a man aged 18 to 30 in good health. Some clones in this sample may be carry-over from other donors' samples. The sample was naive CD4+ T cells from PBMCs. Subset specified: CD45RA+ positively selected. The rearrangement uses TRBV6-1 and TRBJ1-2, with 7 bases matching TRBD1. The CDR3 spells CASSGQEANYGYTF. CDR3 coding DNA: TGTGCCAGCTCAGGACAGGAAGCTAACTATGGCTACACCTTC.